This TCR beta chain was sequenced in a study of T cell responses to AZD1222 COVID-19 vaccine. Overall study findings and caveats: Baseline testing showed seropositivity in only 6 or 7 AZD1222 recipients. Dominant CD4 TCR responses targeted spike regions 160-218 and 743-854.

Sequencing used immunoSEQ multiplex PCR; TCRdb keeps in-frame clones, though not all of them. Counted here are over 100,000 clones, 90% occurring once; the ten biggest clones make up 6.9%. As for this clone: Its specificity is not known.

CDR3 length equals 14 residues. CDR1 LNHDA and CDR2 SQIVND come from the germline V gene (reference sequence). V dropped 1 base and J dropped 1 base, with 7 bases sitting between them. The chain employs TRBV19 and TRBJ1-1; D is unclear. Sequencing used peripheral blood, obtained on day 0 of AZD1222 vaccination. The source of this sequence is an adult in good health. Written as DNA, the CDR3 is TGTGCCAGTAGTATAGTCCAGAAGAACACTGAAGCTTTCTTT. It specifies CASSIVQKNTEAFF.